The 27 T cell receptor beta chains below all came from one sample that was sequenced in a study of T cells in Graves' hyperthyroidism and ophthalmopathy. Amplification targeted TCR beta CDR3 regions from RNA transcripts. HTBI primers drove first-round RT-PCR of the TCR CDR3. Each CDR3 protein gets one entry after TCRdb re-called the multiplex PCR reads with MiXCR. The profile shows over 300,000 distinct CDR3 sequences, 11% to 15% of them singletons. The specimen was blood. These receptors were taken from a woman aged 60-75 years with Graves' hyperthyroidism.

This clonotype appeared a few times. This chain links TRBV5-1 with TRBJ2-3; 10 bases are shared with TRBD2. The CDR3 spans 16 residues. Germline CDR1 SGHRS, CDR2 YFSETQ. Trimming took 3 bases from V and 4 from J; bases not matched to a gene: 8. The CDR3 DNA follows: TGCGCCAGCAGCTCTGGCCCTAGCGGGAGTGCAGATACGCAGTATTTT. This sequence encodes CASSSGPSGSADTQYF.

The chain joins TRBV19 to TRBJ2-7; D gene uncertain. The CDR3 loop spans 15 amino acids. Deletions cut 1 base from V and 2 bases from J, with 12 bases between. The germline gives CDR1 LNHDA, CDR2 SQIVND (reference sequence). Here the CDR3 DNA reads TGTGCCAGTAGTATAGCTTACAGTCGGGCCTACGAGCAGTACTTC. Residues: CASSIAYSRAYEQYF.

This chain links TRBV7-9 with TRBJ2-1; D gene uncertain. V shed 5 bases and J shed 6 bases, with 17 bases lying between them. Germline V gene data show CDR1 as SEHNR and CDR2 as FQNEAQ (reference sequence). The length of the CDR3 is 15 residues. This chain's CDR3 is CASSPWTSRPNEQFF. In DNA, the CDR3 is TGTGCCAGCAGCCCCTGGACCAGTCGCCCCAATGAGCAGTTCTTC.

Many counts were recorded for this clonotype. The chain employs TRBV6-1 and TRBJ2-7, with 10 nucleotides matching TRBD2. CDR1 is MNHNS, CDR2 SASEGT, per germline. V trimming: 7 bases; J trimming: 5 bases; junction bases outside the gene matches: 11. CDR3 length equals 15 residues. The CDR3 nucleotides are TGTGCCAGCAAAAGGGGTCTAGCGGGAGCCAACGAGCAGTACTTC. It is translated as CASKRGLAGANEQYF.

The chain recombines TRBV6-1 with TRBJ2-2; the D gene is possibly TRBD1 (5 bases). The CDR3 contains 14 residues. Germline V gene sequence: CDR1 MNHNS, CDR2 SASEGT. With 8 bases removed from V and 6 bases from J, the gap between germline ends came to 16 bases. The CDR3 spells CASLSGAGAGELFF. The CDR3 bases are TGTGCCAGCCTAAGTGGGGCTGGTGCCGGGGAGCTGTTTTTT.

This chain connects TRBV30 to TRBJ1-3; maybe TRBD1 (6 bases). Trimming left V 5 bases short and J 7 bases short, with 9 bases between. Germline lookup yields CDR1 GTSNPN and CDR2 SVGIG (reference sequence). The CDR3 length is 11 residues. The CDR3 DNA reads TGTGCCTGGCAGGGGTCGAACACCATATATTTT. Encoded protein: CAWQGSNTIYF.

This clonotype was observed a few times. The CDR3: CASSSLRGQGALDTQYF. The CDR3 DNA follows: TGTGCCAGCAGCTCCCTGCGAGGGCAGGGGGCCTTAGATACGCAGTATTTT. The rearrangement links TRBV7-8 to TRBJ2-3; 8 nucleotides line up with TRBD1. The CDR3 extends over 17 amino acids. V gave up 4 bases and J gave up 5 bases; unmatched junction bases: 14. Per the germline V gene, CDR1 is SGHVS and CDR2 is FQNEAQ.

Of note for this clonotype: A much larger clone lies one base from this, so it may be a read error. The chain couples TRBV5-6 to TRBJ2-7; TRBD2 agrees at 12 bases. The assigned J gene may be wrong: the sequence end matches TRBJ2-1 better. This CDR3 is 13 amino acids long. Germline assignment: CDR1 SGHDT and CDR2 YYEEEE. The CDR3 DNA sequence: TGTGCCAGCCAGGGACTAGCGGGCTACGAGCAGTTCTTC. Its protein is CASQGLAGYEQFF.

At least ten counts were recorded for this clonotype. The junction differs from germline at one of its ends, possibly a read error. The chain has TRBV20-1 and TRBJ2-7; 7 bases match TRBD1. There are 13 residues in the CDR3. CDR1 and CDR2 from the germline V gene are DFQATT and SNEGSKA (reference sequence). CDR3 protein: CSSSIGTAYEQYF. As DNA, the CDR3 is TGCAGTTCTAGCATCGGGACAGCCTACGAGCAGTACTTC.

Many counts were recorded for this clonotype. The J gene is TRBJ2-1, the V gene TRBV20-1; D may be TRBD2 (5 bases). The germline V and J ends were trimmed by 3 bases and 3 bases, with 12 bases remaining between them. The CDR3 sequence is 14 residues long. The germline V gene encodes CDR1 DFQATT and CDR2 SNEGSKA (reference sequence). CDR3 nucleotides: TGCAGTGCTAGTTCCCGGGGAGACTACAATGAGCAGTTCTTC. Translated: CSASSRGDYNEQFF.

The sample holds many counts of this clonotype. The genes are TRBV6-1 and TRBJ2-5, with 7 bases lining up with TRBD1. V lost 10 bases and J lost 2; bases outside the gene matches: 13. CDR3 length: 15 amino acids. The germline V gene has CDR1 MNHNS and CDR2 SASEGT. The DNA of the CDR3 is TGTGCCACCGACCCCCGACAGGGTCGACAAGAGACCCAGTACTTC. As protein: CATDPRQGRQETQYF.

At least ten counts were recorded for this clonotype. The chain carries TRBV5-1 and TRBJ2-3; 14 bases are shared with TRBD2. The CDR3 is 17 amino acids. V dropped 4 bases and J dropped 7; count of bases not matched to a gene: 11. Germline V CDR1 and CDR2: SGHRS, YFSETQ. CDR3 loop: CASSLGTSGRGVNTQYF. The CDR3 DNA follows: TGCGCCAGCAGCCTGGGGACTAGCGGGAGAGGCGTTAATACGCAGTATTTT.

This clonotype was seen ten or more times. The chain employs TRBV6-6 and TRBJ1-4; unclear D gene. This CDR3 has 16 amino acids. Germline V gene data show CDR1 as MNHNY and CDR2 as SVGAGI (reference sequence). V gave up 0 bases and J gave up 0 bases, with 8 bases separating them. The CDR3 DNA sequence: TGTGCCAGCAGTTACTCAGCAAGGGCAACTAATGAAAAACTGTTTTTT. It codes for CASSYSARATNEKLFF.

This clonotype was recorded at least ten times. The genes are TRBV27 and TRBJ2-1, with 12 positions matching TRBD2. The germline gives CDR1 MNHEY, CDR2 SMNVEV (reference sequence). Losses at the gene ends were 6 bases for V and 0 bases for J; bases not matched to a gene: 3. CDR3 length: 16 residues. CDR3 region: CASRTTSGGSYNEQFF. In DNA, the CDR3 is TGTGCCAGCAGGACGACTAGCGGGGGCTCCTACAATGAGCAGTTCTTC.

This clonotype was recorded many times. The rearrangement joins TRBV24-1 to TRBJ2-1; maybe TRBD2 (5 bases). V was cut by 0 bases and J by 10 bases, with 9 bases left in between. The CDR3 length is 13 residues. Germline V gene lookup returns CDR1 KGHDR and CDR2 SFDVKD. CDR3 protein: CATSDLEDWEQFF. The DNA of the CDR3 is TGTGCCACCAGTGATTTGGAGGACTGGGAGCAGTTCTTC.

Ten or more counts support this clonotype. V usage is TRBV27 and J usage is TRBJ1-2; 12 bases agree with TRBD1. The CDR3 sequence is 17 residues long. Germline V gives CDR1 MNHEY, CDR2 SMNVEV (reference sequence). The trim removed 4 bases at V and 7 bases at J, leaving 13 bases unmatched. DNA of the CDR3: TGTGCCAGCAGTTCAATCTCCCGGGACAGGGGGCAATCTGGCTACACCTTC. Its translation: CASSSISRDRGQSGYTF.

This chain links TRBV7-3 with TRBJ2-1, with TRBD2 matching 14 bases. CDR1 and CDR2 from the germline V gene are SGHTA and FQGTGA. Trimming took 5 bases from V and 6 from J; bases not matched to a gene: 6. The CDR3 covers 16 residues. The CDR3 nucleotides read TGTGCCAGCAGCCCAAGACTAGCGGGAGGGCGCAATGAGCAGTTCTTC. Translating it yields CASSPRLAGGRNEQFF.

The chain uses TRBV2 and TRBJ2-2; 11 positions match TRBD2. Germline V CDR1 and CDR2: SNHLY, FYNNEI. The CDR3 spans 16 residues. Trimming removed 4 bases from V and 7 bases from J; junction bases left unmatched: 8. The CDR3 DNA follows: TGTGCCAGCAGTGCCGGGACTAGCGGAGGGATCGGGGAGCTGTTTTTT. Its protein is CASSAGTSGGIGELFF.

This clonotype was seen at least ten times. The V gene is TRBV7-8, the J gene TRBJ1-2, with 9 bases fitting TRBD1. CDR1 SGHVS and CDR2 FQNEAQ come from the germline V gene. CDR3 length: 14 residues. The V segment lost 3 bases and the J segment 4 bases; nucleotides outside the gene matches: 3. Here the CDR3 DNA reads TGTGCCAGCAGCTTGGGACAGGGACGCTATGGCTACACCTTC. Its translation: CASSLGQGRYGYTF.

At least ten counts were recorded for this clonotype. The V and J genes are TRBV5-1 and TRBJ2-1; 8 nucleotides align to TRBD1. The V gene's germline CDR1 is SGHRS and CDR2 YFSETQ. Germline trimming cut 5 bases from V and 7 bases from J; bases unmatched to any gene: 5. The length of the CDR3 is 13 residues. CDR3 sequence (DNA): TGCGCCAGCAGGCTAACAGGGGGGAATGAGCAGTTCTTC. Translation: CASRLTGGNEQFF. The full variable domain, with the rest looked up from reference TRBV5-1 and TRBJ2-1, is KAGVTQTPRYLIKTRGQQVTLSCSPISGHRSVSWYQQTPGQGLQFLFEYFSETQRNKGNFPGRFSGRQFSNSRSEMNVSTLELGDSALYLCASRLTGGNEQFFGPGTRLTVL.

This clonotype showed up many times. The V gene is TRBV5-5, the J gene TRBJ2-5; 7 bases map to TRBD2. CDR3 length equals 14 residues. Germline V lookup: CDR1 SGHKS, CDR2 YYEKEE (reference sequence). The V segment lost 4 bases and the J segment 2 bases; nucleotides outside the gene matches: 5. The CDR3 protein is CASSALAEQETQYF. The CDR3 DNA reads as TGTGCCAGCAGCGCGCTAGCGGAACAAGAGACCCAGTACTTC.

This clonotype showed up many times. The V and J genes are TRBV27 and TRBJ2-1, with D unresolved. The CDR3 spans 16 residues. Germline V gives CDR1 MNHEY, CDR2 SMNVEV (reference sequence). V lost 5 bases to trimming and J lost 5 bases, with 19 bases between them. This CDR3 reads CASSPLRPATDNEQFF. The DNA for the CDR3 is TGTGCCAGCAGTCCTCTCCGGCCGGCCACGGACAATGAGCAGTTCTTC.

This clonotype has only a few counts. The chain couples TRBV5-1 to TRBJ2-3; a weak D match, TRBD2 (5 bases). Trimming cost V 7 bases and J 11 bases, with 14 bases left between them. Germline-derived CDR1 and CDR2 are SGHRS and YFSETQ. This CDR3 is 11 amino acids long. CDR3 region: CASRGQKEQYF. The CDR3 coding sequence is TGCGCCAGCCGCGGGCAAAAGGAGCAGTATTTT.

Regarding this clonotype: A much more abundant neighbour one base away suggests this may be a read error. The rearrangement uses TRBV7-2 and TRBJ1-4; D gene ambiguous. The CDR3 is 15 residues long. The germline CDR1 and CDR2 sequences are SGHTA and FQGNSA. The CDR3 nucleotides are TGTGCCAGCAGCTTAACCGTGGGTCACAATGAAAAACTGGTTTTT. As protein: CASSLTVGHNEKLVF.

This clonotype has ten or more counts. The rearrangement uses TRBV24-1 and TRBJ2-2, with 7 bases fitting TRBD1. The V gene's germline CDR1 is KGHDR and CDR2 SFDVKD. The V gene end was trimmed by 4 bases and the J gene end by 3 bases; junction bases not matched to a gene: 7. The CDR3 has 16 amino acids. The CDR3 protein is CATSDRQGPDTGELFF. The CDR3 bases are TGTGCCACCAGTGACCGACAGGGCCCGGACACCGGGGAGCTGTTTTTT.

This clonotype was found a few times. A much bigger clone sits one base away, suggesting this may be a read error. This chain links TRBV12-3 or TRBV12-4 with TRBJ1-1; the match to TRBD1 covers 10 bases. This CDR3 comprises 15 residues. After removal of 5 bases from V and 6 bases from J, the junction contained 9 bases not matched to a gene. Here the CDR3 reads CASSPRTGGYAEAFF. Here the CDR3 DNA reads TGTGCCAGCAGTCCGCGGACAGGGGGGTACGCTGAAGCTTTCTTT.

This clonotype came up many times. The rearrangement uses TRBV28 and TRBJ2-7, with 8 bases matching TRBD2. The germline V gene has CDR1 MDHEN and CDR2 SYDVKM. The CDR3 is made up of 18 amino acids. After removal of 4 bases from V and 1 base from J, the junction contained 15 bases not matched to a gene. The CDR3 reads CASSSFLRGGRPSYEQYF. The CDR3 DNA is TGTGCCAGCAGTTCCTTCCTCAGAGGCGGGAGGCCATCCTACGAGCAGTACTTC.